This paragraph reports one T cell receptor beta chain. This specimen belongs to a study of fetal regulatory T cell absence and autoimmunity. About the research overall: IPEX patients had exocrine pancreas autoimmunity without clinical diabetes.

CDR1 is MNHEY and CDR2 is SMNVEV in the germline V gene (reference sequence). This CDR3 has 15 amino acids. Trimming removed 2 bases from V and 2 bases from J, with 10 bases in between. This table comes from immunoSEQ multiplex PCR, and its TCRdb copy is limited to in-frame clones, with some not included. The sample has more than 85,000 clones; about two thirds are singletons. The receptor comes from a male donor with IPEX syndrome. This chain connects TRBV27 to TRBJ2-1; the D gene is possibly TRBD1 (5 bases). Sample: pancreas tissue. The CDR3 bases are TGTGCCAGCAGTTTACAGGGAATCCCCTACAATGAGCAGTTCTTC. Its translation: CASSLQGIPYNEQFF.